This note documents a single T cell receptor (beta chain) sequence. Its antigen is currently unknown. Trimming took off 4 bases at V and 6 bases at J, with 19 bases between the two ends. The germline CDR1 and CDR2 sequences are SGHRS and YFSETQ. The CDR3 runs to 15 residues. TCRdb passed the 5' RACE reads through MiXCR, listing each CDR3 protein once. The table records roughly 490,000 distinct CDR3 sequences, roughly an eighth of them present only once. The source of the sample is a study of identical twins. General study points: Findings came from cross-sectional statistics, without long-term follow-up of donors.

The sample also formed part of further work on yellow fever vaccine responses in identical twins. That paper states: Twins' vaccine T cell responses reportedly seemed partly convergent and partly personalized.

This TCR was recovered from a woman between 18 and 29 years old in good health. The chain employs TRBV5-1 and TRBJ2-5; perhaps TRBD2 as D (6 bases). Sequences were obtained from CD4+ T cells sorted from blood. CDR3 protein: CASSKGTEGLQTQYF. The CDR3 DNA is TGCGCCAGCAGCAAAGGGACGGAGGGGTTGCAGACCCAGTACTTC. Variable domain in full (rest from reference TRBV5-1 and TRBJ2-5): KAGVTQTPRYLIKTRGQQVTLSCSPISGHRSVSWYQQTPGQGLQFLFEYFSETQRNKGNFPGRFSGRQFSNSRSEMNVSTLELGDSALYLCASSKGTEGLQTQYFGPGTRLLVL.